Below, 22 T cell receptor beta chains from the same sample are listed, as sequenced in a study of shared clonotypes between healthy human individuals. Repertoires were generated with immunoSEQ multiplex PCR, while TCRdb's copy carries only in-frame clones and drops some. The sample has 900,000 to 1,200,000 clones, 75% to 80% seen once. Sample: memory CD4+ T cells from PBMCs. This sample's subset: CD45RA-negative fraction. The receptors shown here come from a man aged 18 to 29 in good health. Some clones in this sample may be carry-over from other donors' samples.

A word on this clone: This sample also contains other DNA sequences that code for the same CDR3. V and J are TRBV18 and TRBJ2-7; D is uncertain. Germline values: CDR1 KGHSH, CDR2 LQKENI. The CDR3 has 12 amino acids. V was cut by 3 bases and J by 2 bases, with 5 bases left in between. The DNA for the CDR3 is TGTGCCAGCTCACCGGATCCCTACGAGCAGTACTTC. Translated, it gives CASSPDPYEQYF.

CDR3 DNA: TGCGCCAGCAGCGTATCTCAGGGCTACGAGCAGTACTTC. This translates into CASSVSQGYEQYF. This chain links TRBV5-1 with TRBJ2-7, with D possibly being TRBD1 (5 bases). The CDR3 runs to 13 residues. Trimming shortened V by 4 bases and J by 3 bases, and 11 bases separated the two germline ends. Germline CDR1 reads SGHRS; CDR2 reads YFSETQ.

This chain uses TRBV19 with TRBJ2-1; either TRBD1 or TRBD2 may fit D (5 bases each). V was shortened by 4 bases and J by 7 bases, with 11 bases between the two germline ends. CDR3 length equals 13 residues. Germline V gene sequence: CDR1 LNHDA, CDR2 SQIVND (reference sequence). CDR3 amino acids: CASSKGRRNEQFF. CDR3 DNA sequence: TGTGCCAGTAGTAAGGGGCGGAGGAATGAGCAGTTCTTC.

V and J are TRBV5-4 and TRBJ2-6; D is ambiguous. The length of the CDR3 is 17 residues. V lost 4 bases and J 0 bases, leaving 14 bases between the germline ends. Germline lookup yields CDR1 SGHNT and CDR2 YYREEE (reference sequence). CDR3 sequence: CASSTWTRPSGANVLTF. The CDR3 DNA reads TGTGCCAGCAGCACCTGGACCCGCCCCTCTGGGGCCAACGTCCTGACTTTC.

In regard to this clone: Germline is not matched at one junction end, which may reflect a read error. V usage is TRBV11-2 and J usage is TRBJ1-3; 8 bases are shared with TRBD1. The CDR3 contains 16 residues. Germline values: CDR1 SGHAT, CDR2 FQNNGV. CDR3 DNA sequence: TGTGCCAGCAGCCCACTTATGGGACAGGAGGTTTACCGGAGGCTCTTT. Amino acids: CASSPLMGQEVYRRLF.

The chain carries TRBV28 and TRBJ1-2, with no clear D. V lost 3 bases to trimming and J lost 1 base, with 6 bases between them. This CDR3 is built from 13 residues. Germline V gene lookup returns CDR1 MDHEN and CDR2 SYDVKM. CDR3 sequence reads: CASSFQSNYGYTF. CDR3 sequence (DNA): TGTGCCAGCAGTTTTCAGAGTAACTATGGCTACACCTTC.

The gene calls are TRBV2 and TRBJ2-7, with TRBD2 matching 9 bases. Germline CDR1 and CDR2: SNHLY and FYNNEI. The J segment lost 2 bases and the V segment lost 7 bases, leaving 9 bases of the junction unmatched. This CDR3 contains 15 residues. The CDR3 loop is CASNHPTSGPYEQYF. CDR3 bases: TGTGCCAGCAATCACCCGACTAGCGGACCCTACGAGCAGTACTTC.

Written as DNA, the CDR3 is TGTGGGGCAGGGGGCGACATGTGGAGTGAAAAACTGTTTTTT. This codes for CGAGGDMWSEKLFF. The genes are TRBV19 and TRBJ1-4; TRBD1 matches at 8 bases. CDR3 length: 14 residues. Germline CDR1 reads LNHDA; CDR2 reads SQIVND (reference sequence).

The genes are TRBV7-2 and TRBJ2-1, with D tentatively TRBD1 (5 bases). V was cut by 2 bases and J by 4 bases, with 9 bases left in between. Germline-derived CDR1 and CDR2 are SGHTA and FQGNSA. This CDR3 spans 14 amino acids. CDR3 in DNA: TGTGCCAGCAGCTTATTGGACATATACAATGAGCAGTTCTTC. Protein: CASSLLDIYNEQFF.

The rearrangement links TRBV6-5 to TRBJ2-1; D is undetermined. This CDR3 has 12 residues. Germline CDR1 and CDR2: MNHEY and SVGAGI. V dropped 1 base and J dropped 7 bases, with 5 bases sitting between them. The CDR3 DNA is TGTGCCAGCAGTTACTTGTTTAATGAGCAGTTCTTC. Translated: CASSYLFNEQFF.

The CDR3 DNA reads as TGTGCCAGCAGTCCTCGAGGGAGGGGGGCAACTAATGAAAAACTGTTTTTT. Residues: CASSPRGRGATNEKLFF. The rearrangement uses TRBV28 and TRBJ1-4, with D tentatively TRBD1 (6 bases). CDR1 is MDHEN and CDR2 is SYDVKM in the germline V gene. Trimming took off 5 bases at V and 0 bases at J, with 16 bases between the two ends. The CDR3 contains 17 residues.

This clone was picked up one time. The rearrangement uses TRBV5-6 and TRBJ1-6; TRBD1 aligns across 9 bases. V lost 6 bases and J lost 10; bases outside the gene matches: 5. CDR3 length equals 13 residues. The germline V gene encodes CDR1 SGHDT and CDR2 YYEEEE. CDR3 amino acids: CASMRQGGSPLHF. The CDR3 nucleotides are TGTGCCAGCATGAGACAGGGGGGATCACCCCTCCACTTT.

The chain uses TRBV5-1 and TRBJ2-7; D unclear. This CDR3 is built from 15 residues. The germline V gene has CDR1 SGHRS and CDR2 YFSETQ. The V end lost 0 bases, the J end lost 2 bases, and 12 bases lay between the germline ends. In DNA, the CDR3 is TGCGCCAGCAGCTTGGTGGCAGACTCAACCTACGAGCAGTACTTC. This encodes CASSLVADSTYEQYF.

This chain uses TRBV7-9 with TRBJ2-5; D is possibly TRBD1 (6 bases). The CDR3 contains 15 residues. Germline V gene data show CDR1 as SEHNR and CDR2 as FQNEAQ (reference sequence). V was pared by 5 bases and J by 5 bases, with 18 bases between. The CDR3 region is CASSLDIGGWETQYF. CDR3 nucleotide sequence: TGTGCCAGCAGCCTAGATATTGGGGGCTGGGAGACCCAGTACTTC.

This clone was seen a few times. This CDR3 reads CASSERGIGEQYF. The CDR3 coding sequence is TGTGCCAGCAGTGAGCGGGGGATCGGCGAGCAGTACTTC. This chain joins TRBV2 and TRBJ2-7; 7 bases map to TRBD2. The CDR3 sequence is 13 residues long. The V and J ends lost 3 bases and 6 bases, in that order; junction bases with no gene match: 5. Germline V CDR1 and CDR2: SNHLY, FYNNEI.

The chain links TRBV6-6 to TRBJ1-3; D remains unclear. Trimming pared 8 bases from V and 3 bases from J, leaving 11 bases between. This CDR3 is built from 13 residues. Per germline, CDR1 MNHNY and CDR2 SVGAGI (reference sequence). The CDR3 loop reads CASHRDSGNTIYF. In DNA, the CDR3 is TGTGCCAGCCACCGGGATAGTGGAAACACCATATATTTT.

This clone has a handful of counts. The J gene is TRBJ2-4, the V gene TRBV7-2; 10 bases map to TRBD2. This CDR3 is built from 15 residues. Germline-derived CDR1 and CDR2 are SGHTA and FQGNSA. With 4 bases clipped from V and 8 bases from J, the junction kept 8 bases outside the gene matches. This chain's CDR3 is CASSSSGSRYHIQYF. The CDR3 bases are TGTGCCAGCAGCTCTAGCGGGAGTCGGTACCACATTCAGTACTTC.

In the case of this clone: Other DNA sequences from this sample encode an identical CDR3 as well. CDR3 nucleotide sequence: TGTGCCAGCAGTGAAGTGGCAGATACGCAGTATTTT. Its translation is CASSEVADTQYF. J is TRBJ2-3 and V is TRBV2, with D hard to call. Germline-derived CDR1 and CDR2 are SNHLY and FYNNEI. This CDR3 region has 12 residues. V shed 1 base and J shed 4 bases, with 3 bases lying between them.

This chain links TRBV4-2 with TRBJ2-3; 8 nucleotides line up with TRBD2. The length of the CDR3 is 16 residues. CDR1 is LGHNA and CDR2 is YNFKEQ in the germline V gene. Germline trimming cut 4 bases from V and 5 bases from J; bases unmatched to any gene: 11. CDR3 sequence (DNA): TGTGCCAGCAGCCGAGGAGCGGGAGTGGGTGGAGATACGCAGTATTTT. This sequence encodes CASSRGAGVGGDTQYF.

On this clone itself: This likely stems from a read error, as it lies one base from a far larger clone. V gene TRBV2 combines with J gene TRBJ2-5; D not resolved. Trimming stripped 6 bases from V and 3 bases from J, with 5 bases between. The germline CDR1 and CDR2 sequences are SNHLY and FYNNEI. CDR3 length: 11 residues. CDR3 DNA: TGTGCCAGCAGCCTGGAAGAGACCCAGTACTTC. This encodes CASSLEETQYF. Combining the CDR3 with reference TRBV2 and TRBJ2-5 gives the whole variable domain EPEVTQTPSHQVTQMGQEVILRCVPISNHLYFYWYRQILGQKVEFLVSFYNNEISEKSEIFDDQFSVERPDGSNFTLKIRSTKLEDSAMYFCASSLEETQYFGPGTRLLVL.

This clone was picked up a small number of times. Germline and junction disagree at one end, which may indicate a read error. V and J are TRBV11-3 and TRBJ1-5, with a tentative D call TRBD1 (5 bases). In germline, CDR1 is SGHNT, CDR2 YENEEA. The CDR3 has 10 residues. The CDR3 loop reads CASSPRDRDF. CDR3 bases: TGTGCCAGCAGTCCCCGGGACCGGGATTTT.

The CDR3 region is CASSRTSGIREQFF. In DNA form, the CDR3 reads TGTGCCAGCAGCCGGACTAGCGGGATACGGGAGCAGTTCTTC. The rearrangement joins TRBV28 to TRBJ2-1; 12 bases align to TRBD2. The CDR3 consists of 14 residues. V was pared by 6 bases and J by 10 bases, with 7 bases of the junction left unmatched. Germline-derived CDR1 and CDR2 are MDHEN and SYDVKM.